This T cell receptor (beta chain) was observed in a study of T cells in Graves' hyperthyroidism and ophthalmopathy (dated by TCRdb to about 2019). In terms of the full investigation: Peripheral blood samples were taken at the time of initial diagnosis, prior to any treatment. The approximately 90 discovery patients were divided at random into training and test sets in a 7:3 ratio. After blood sampling, hyperthyroidism patients were treated with methimazole at a starting dose of 30 mg daily, and ophthalmopathy patients were treated with high-dose intravenous methylprednisolone. TCR Vbeta CDR3 sequencing of around 130 peripheral blood samples (43 ophthalmopathy, approximately 80 hyperthyroidism and 17 progressor patients) is reported in the paper. A discovery cohort of about a hundred patients, roughly 45 with Graves' ophthalmopathy and more than 55 with stable Graves' hyperthyroidism, was used to find distinguishing TCR V-J signatures. In addition, the study compared T-cell repertoires in thyroid tissue and in blood from roughly six Graves' hyperthyroidism patients. Whether ophthalmopathy could be predicted prospectively was tested in an independent validation cohort made up of under 20 hyperthyroidism patients plus 17 patients who later progressed to ophthalmopathy. The study at large found these results: Sample size was not statistically predetermined, and blinding of investigators to group allocation was not performed. A model built on a 13 V-J signature distinguished ophthalmopathy from stable hyperthyroidism, reaching 85% to 90% sensitivity and about 81% specificity in cross-validation and 80%/75% in testing. In validation, the model predicted progression to ophthalmopathy with just under 71% sensitivity and 72.22% specificity, a median of about 6.7 months before onset. Most expanded thyroid clonotypes (frequency above 0.001) were also found in blood, which suggests that blood repertoires may mirror thyroid immune responses.

This clonotype has a count of ten or more. This receptor's antigen is unknown. Base-call qualities are not available, and no considerably larger clone is one nucleotide away. Hyperthyroidism patients were newly diagnosed, with disease duration under 2 months, and aged 18 to 65 years. Patients with uncontrolled infections, other autoimmune diseases, pregnancy or lactation were excluded. Clinical symptoms, serum thyroxine and TRAb, thyroid ultrasound, and orbital computed tomography formed the basis for the diagnoses. For progressor patients, blood was drawn at the first diagnosis of hyperthyroidism, before any ophthalmopathy symptoms had appeared. Ficoll-Paque density gradient centrifugation was used to isolate PBMCs from approximately 11 ml of fresh peripheral blood. Progressor patients were initially diagnosed with Graves' hyperthyroidism and developed ophthalmopathy during follow-up. Total RNA was extracted with Trizol reagent, and quality was checked on an Agilent 2100 Bioanalyzer.

The TCR beta CDR3 regions were amplified from the RNA transcripts. A first-round RT-PCR of the TCR CDR3 used the HTBI primer set with the Qiagen OneStep RT-PCR kit. The libraries were constructed in a second round of multiplex PCR and then size-selected and purified. Paired-end sequencing of the libraries was performed with 100 bp reads on an Illumina HiSeq2000. As for the authors' bioinformatics: SOAPnuke was used to process the raw data, removing reads that contained adapters or uncalled bases, had a mean Phred below 15, or lacked an exact match to the constant primer or identifier. High-quality paired reads were merged using COPE v1.2.5, and each unique nucleotide sequence was defined as a clonotype. Clonotypes were aligned to IMGT TRBV, TRBD and TRBJ reference segments using MiTCR v1.1. The analysis was restricted to V-J combinations with a frequency above 0.0001, which together covered 99% to 99.2% of the repertoires. The TCS score was defined as the ratio of F50 (clonal expansion) to E x V (chaos), calculated using BLOSUM62-based TCRdist between CDR3 peptides within each V-J. Welch's t-statistics and random forest reduced 500 to 650 V-J features to 13, which were used in a naive Bayes classifier (R e1071). TCRdb cleaned the public reads at Q25 with fastp, built clones with MiXCR and kept in-frame beta chains. Merged by CDR3 protein, the rows form single entries marked with the most common genes and DNA. The V and J calls and clone size are TCRdb's, not the authors'. The sample table contains around 300,000 distinct CDR3 sequences; only one count was recorded for 13% of them. Almost 8% of the sample rests with the top ten.

Inclusive of the bounding cysteine and phenylalanine, the CDR3 is 13 residues long. Solely the CDR3 DNA is kept, with 39 bases framed from the first base. CDR1 and CDR2 (SGHAT, FQNNGV) derive from the germline V gene. The V and J ends are trimmed by 0 bases and 3 bases, leaving 6 bases between them. Sequenced input: blood. This clonotype originated in a woman in her twenties or thirties with Graves' hyperthyroidism that later progressed to Graves' ophthalmopathy. The V and J genes are TRBV11-2 and TRBJ2-7, with TRBD2 as a weak D call on 5 bases. The DNA reads as follows: TGTGCCAGCAGCTTAGACGGGGACTACGAGCAGTACTTC. This sequence encodes CASSLDGDYEQYF.